The 13 T cell receptor beta chains given below trace back to one sample, sequenced in a study of OX40 agonist ivuxolimab in advanced cancers. Assay used: immunoSEQ multiplex PCR; TCRdb lists only in-frame clones, some missing. The data hold about 26,000 clones, with around nine tenths observed a single time. The sample here was CD4+ or CD8+ T cells sorted from blood, taken in a trial of the OX40 agonist ivuxolimab. The receptors shown here come from an adult with an advanced solid tumor such as melanoma, head and neck, liver or kidney cancer.

DNA of the CDR3: TGTGCCAGCGGGAGGACAGGGGCTAGAGAGACCCAGTACTTC. The encoded protein is CASGRTGARETQYF. The chain combines TRBV27 with TRBJ2-5; the match to TRBD1 covers 9 bases. The CDR3 covers 14 residues. After removal of 8 bases from V and 4 bases from J, the junction contained 8 bases not matched to a gene. The germline gives CDR1 MNHEY, CDR2 SMNVEV (reference sequence).

V and J are TRBV7-9 and TRBJ2-7, with D perhaps TRBD2 (5 bases). Germline loops: CDR1 SEHNR, CDR2 FQNEAQ (reference sequence). V was shortened by 4 bases and J by 6 bases, with 13 bases between the two germline ends. The CDR3 spans 13 residues. CDR3 amino acids: CASSSRGSSEQYF. The CDR3 DNA reads as TGTGCCAGCAGCTCTCGGGGTTCAAGCGAGCAGTACTTC.

The rearrangement joins TRBV12-5 to TRBJ2-2; perhaps TRBD2 as D (6 bases). The CDR3 has 16 residues. CDR1 and CDR2 (germline): LGHNT, FRNRAP. Trimming removed 5 bases from V and 0 bases from J, with 13 bases in between. The CDR3 loop reads CASGPGDASNTGELFF. CDR3 DNA: TGTGCTAGTGGTCCGGGGGACGCCTCGAACACCGGGGAGCTGTTTTTT.

This clone qualifies as medium-sized. The CDR3 coding sequence is TGTGCCAGCGGCCCCCGGGACAGGGAGACCTACGAGCAGTACTTC. Translated, it gives CASGPRDRETYEQYF. The chain couples TRBV27 to TRBJ2-7, with 9 positions matching TRBD1. V trimming: 8 bases; J trimming: 2 bases; junction bases outside the gene matches: 10. Germline V CDR1 and CDR2: MNHEY, SMNVEV (reference sequence). This CDR3 region has 15 residues.

The chain has TRBV12-5 and TRBJ2-2; the D gene is possibly TRBD1 (6 bases). The CDR3 totals 13 residues. V lost 6 bases to trimming and J lost 4 bases, with 9 bases between them. The germline CDR1 and CDR2 sequences are LGHNT and FRNRAP. The CDR3 protein is CASGGGSTGELFF. The CDR3 region has the DNA TGTGCTAGTGGAGGGGGAAGCACCGGGGAGCTGTTTTTT.

The chain uses TRBV15 and TRBJ1-4; maybe TRBD1 (6 bases). There are 15 residues in the CDR3. CDR1 and CDR2 from the germline V gene are LNHNV and YYDKDF (reference sequence). V gave up 2 bases and J gave up 3 bases, with 10 bases separating them. CDR3 region: CATSRYRAPNEKLFF. The CDR3 region has the DNA TGTGCCACCAGCAGATACAGGGCCCCTAATGAAAAACTGTTTTTT.

The chain combines TRBV4-1 with TRBJ2-5; either TRBD1 or TRBD2 may supply D (5 bases each). V was shortened by 3 bases and J by 7 bases, with 6 bases between the two germline ends. Germline V gene data show CDR1 as MGHRA and CDR2 as YSYEKL. The CDR3 is 11 residues long. CDR3 in DNA: TGCGCCAGCAGCCAGGGGGTGACCCAGTACTTC. The encoded protein is CASSQGVTQYF.

This clone turned up a few times. The junction and the germline gene differ at one end; a read error may be behind it. V and J are TRBV7-7 and TRBJ2-2; D is undetermined. Germline-derived CDR1 and CDR2 are SSHAT and FNYEAQ (reference sequence). The CDR3 is 14 amino acids. This CDR3 reads CASSQQPNTGELFF. DNA for the CDR3: TGTGCTAGCAGCCAACAGCCGAACACCGGGGAGCTGTTTTTT. Full variable domain (remainder filled in from reference TRBV7-7 and TRBJ2-2): GAGVSQSPRYKVTKRGQDVTLRCDPISSHATLYWYQQALGQGPEFLTYFNYEAQPDKSGLPSDRFSAERPEGSISTLTIQRTEQRDSAMYRCASSQQPNTGELFFGEGSRLTVL.

The CDR3 DNA reads as TGCGCCAGCAGCCCCGGGACTAGTACGCAGTATTTT. It translates to CASSPGTSTQYF. This chain uses TRBV4-1 with TRBJ2-3; 8 bases align to TRBD2. This CDR3 has 12 residues. V lost 4 bases and J lost 8; bases outside the gene matches: 2. Germline CDR1 reads MGHRA; CDR2 reads YSYEKL.

The chain has TRBV20-1 and TRBJ2-7; no definite D call. Germline lookup yields CDR1 DFQATT and CDR2 SNEGSKA (reference sequence). The V end was cut by 2 bases, the J end by 9 bases, with 11 bases between. The CDR3 has 11 residues. CDR3 in DNA: TGCAGTGCTAGATCCCTAGTCGGGCAGTACTTC. Its translation: CSARSLVGQYF.

Regarding this clone: Mismatch with germline at one junction end may stem from a read error. The sample carries other DNA sequences with the same CDR3. The chain joins TRBV30 to TRBJ1-5; D unresolved. The CDR3 length is 19 residues. Germline CDR1 GTSNPN, CDR2 SVGIG (reference sequence). CDR3 protein: CAWSVRSGFDEMVSQPQHF. The CDR3, as DNA: TGTGCCTGGAGTGTAAGATCCGGGTTTGATGAAATGGTCAGTCAGCCCCAGCACTTT.

This clone was counted once. The chain recombines TRBV4-1 with TRBJ2-2, with D unclear. This CDR3 contains 14 residues. Germline V CDR1 and CDR2: MGHRA, YSYEKL. The V and J ends lost 0 bases and 4 bases respectively, with 6 bases between them. The CDR3 is CASSQEDGTGELFF. The CDR3 DNA is TGCGCCAGCAGCCAAGAGGACGGCACCGGGGAGCTGTTTTTT.

V usage is TRBV7-9 and J usage is TRBJ2-1; D not resolved. The germline CDR1 and CDR2 sequences are SEHNR and FQNEAQ (reference sequence). The V end lost 4 bases, the J end lost 0 bases, and 16 bases lay between the germline ends. This CDR3 contains 17 residues. CDR3 sequence (DNA): TGTGCCAGCAGCTCCTTGAGGACCGAGAGCTCCTACAATGAGCAGTTCTTC. It specifies CASSSLRTESSYNEQFF.